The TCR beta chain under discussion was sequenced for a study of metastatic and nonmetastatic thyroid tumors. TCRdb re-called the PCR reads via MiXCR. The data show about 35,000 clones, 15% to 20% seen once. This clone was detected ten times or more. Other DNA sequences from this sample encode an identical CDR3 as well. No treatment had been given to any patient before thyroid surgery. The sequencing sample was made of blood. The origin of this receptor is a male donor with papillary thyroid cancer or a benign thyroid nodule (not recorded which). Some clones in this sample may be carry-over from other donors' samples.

The CDR3 DNA sequence: TGTGCCAGCAGCTTACGGACAGGGATGGAGGAAAAACTGTTTTTT. Its translation is CASSLRTGMEEKLFF. The V gene is TRBV7-2, the J gene TRBJ1-4; 8 nucleotides match TRBD1. CDR1 and CDR2 (germline): SGHTA, FQGNSA. The CDR3 totals 15 residues. The V and J ends lost 2 bases and 8 bases, in that order; junction bases with no gene match: 7.